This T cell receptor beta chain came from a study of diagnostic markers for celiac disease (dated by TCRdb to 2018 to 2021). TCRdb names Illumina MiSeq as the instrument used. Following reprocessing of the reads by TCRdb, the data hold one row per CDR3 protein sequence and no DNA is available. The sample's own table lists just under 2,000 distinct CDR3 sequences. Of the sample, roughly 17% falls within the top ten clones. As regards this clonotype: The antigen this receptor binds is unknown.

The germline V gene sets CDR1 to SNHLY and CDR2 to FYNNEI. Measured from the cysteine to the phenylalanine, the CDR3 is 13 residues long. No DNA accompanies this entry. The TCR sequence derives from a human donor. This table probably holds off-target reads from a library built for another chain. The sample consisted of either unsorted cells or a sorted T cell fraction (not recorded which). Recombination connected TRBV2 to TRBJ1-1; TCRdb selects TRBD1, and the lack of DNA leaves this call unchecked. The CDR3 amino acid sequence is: CASSTNQGNEAFF.